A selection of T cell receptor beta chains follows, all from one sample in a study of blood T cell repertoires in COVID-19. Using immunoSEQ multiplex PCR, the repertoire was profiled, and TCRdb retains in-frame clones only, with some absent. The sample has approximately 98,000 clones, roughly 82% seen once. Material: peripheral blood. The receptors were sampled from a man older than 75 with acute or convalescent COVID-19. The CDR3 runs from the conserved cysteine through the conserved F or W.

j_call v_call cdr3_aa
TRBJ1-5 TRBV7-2 CASSLDWNQPQHF
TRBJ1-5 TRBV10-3 CAISEGTGGSSNQPQHF
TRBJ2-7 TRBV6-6 CASSYSIEQYF
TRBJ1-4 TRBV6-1 CASSETGATRNEKLFF
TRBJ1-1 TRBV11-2 CASSLSPGATEAFF
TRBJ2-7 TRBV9 CASSVGLAGTYEQYF
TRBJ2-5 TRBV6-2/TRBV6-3 CASSLLAGAAQGGETQYF
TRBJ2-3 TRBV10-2 CASSTSGREPSTDTQYF
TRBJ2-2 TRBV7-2 CASSLSTRTSNTGELFF
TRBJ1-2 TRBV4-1 CASSHGDRSIFGYTF
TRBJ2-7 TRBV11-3 CASSLEGQGAYEQYF
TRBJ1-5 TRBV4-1 CASDVTTGNQPQHF
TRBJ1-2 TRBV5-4 CASSLPQGNYGYTF
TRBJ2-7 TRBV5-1 CASSHGQVGEQYF
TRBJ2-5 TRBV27 CASSLSTGTPKTQYF
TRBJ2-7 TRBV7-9 CASSFPVRQGAEQYF
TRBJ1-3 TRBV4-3 CASSNRQGVLSGNTIYF
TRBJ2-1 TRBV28 CASRPTGVSYNEQFF
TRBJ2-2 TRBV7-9 CASSRGGELFF
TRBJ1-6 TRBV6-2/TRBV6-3 CASSLRGGVGNSPLHF
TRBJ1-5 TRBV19 CASSRDTGPSQPQHF
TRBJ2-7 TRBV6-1 CASSEAFGQGSSYEQYF
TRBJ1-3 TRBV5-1 CASSLTPGQGTGNTIYF
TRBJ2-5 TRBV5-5 CASSPGLAPIQETQYF
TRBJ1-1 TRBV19 CASKGESPGVTEAFF
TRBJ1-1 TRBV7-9 CASLNNGLNTEAFF
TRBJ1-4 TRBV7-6 CASGGGQVLEKLFF
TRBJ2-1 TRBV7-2 CASSPGTYNEQFF
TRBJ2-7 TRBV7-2 CASSLAAGGVRHEQYF
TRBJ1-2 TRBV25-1 CASRLGGEGNYGYTF
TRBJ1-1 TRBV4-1 CASSQDFRGTDTEAFF